The next 14 T cell receptor beta chains were all read from a single sample in a study of cytomegalovirus exposure and HLA in healthy donors (dated by TCRdb to about 2017). The method was the immunoSEQ multiplex PCR assay. A mixture of 60 forward primers for TCR Vbeta segments and 13 reverse primers for TCR Jbeta segments was used in the multiplex PCR. TCRdb re-hosts the immuneACCESS table, in-frame sequences only. Its copies lack some clones; in the studies checked, an unresolved V gene accounts for under half of them, and the cause for the rest is not known. Across this sample there are 100,000 to 130,000 clones, with 60% to 80% seen only once. The ten largest clones represent about 2.3% of the sample. Sequenced: PBMCs. The receptors were gathered from a man younger than 35 in good health and CMV-seronegative.

For this clone: One junction end disagrees with the germline gene, perhaps due to a read error. This chain joins TRBV6-1 and TRBJ2-7; a weak D match, TRBD2 (5 bases). In germline, CDR1 is MNHNS, CDR2 SASEGT. This CDR3 has 13 amino acids. In DNA form, the CDR3 reads TGTGCCAGCAGAGAAGGACTTCCCCACGAGCAGTACTTC. Translated, it gives CASREGLPHEQYF.

This clone was picked up a small number of times. The V call is TRBV5-1, the J call TRBJ1-1; D is uncertain. CDR3 length equals 14 residues. V gave up 2 bases and J gave up 1 base, with 9 bases separating them. The germline V gene encodes CDR1 SGHRS and CDR2 YFSETQ. In DNA form, the CDR3 reads TGCGCCAGCAGCTTAGTATCCGGGAACACTGAAGCTTTCTTT. Translated, it gives CASSLVSGNTEAFF.

This clone was recorded once. The genes are TRBV4-3 and TRBJ2-7; D possibly corresponds to TRBD1 (5 bases). V lost 0 bases and J 0 bases, leaving 12 bases between the germline ends. This CDR3 comprises 16 residues. Germline CDR1 LGHNA, CDR2 YSLEER. CDR3 DNA sequence: TGCGCCAGCAGCCAAGAAGCGACAGTCTCCTCCTACGAGCAGTACTTC. Protein product: CASSQEATVSSYEQYF.

The V and J genes are TRBV6-1 and TRBJ1-2, with TRBD1 matching over 9 bases. V was pared by 1 base and J by 3 bases, with 3 bases of the junction left unmatched. This CDR3 contains 15 residues. CDR1 is MNHNS, CDR2 SASEGT, per germline. The CDR3 is CASSEGTGVYYGYTF. In nucleotides, the CDR3 is TGTGCCAGCAGTGAAGGGACAGGGGTCTACTATGGCTACACCTTC.

This sequence joins TRBV5-1 and TRBJ2-7; D uncertain. The germline V gene has CDR1 SGHRS and CDR2 YFSETQ. The CDR3 length is 14 residues. V dropped 0 bases and J dropped 0 bases, with 7 bases sitting between them. CDR3: CASSLEAVSYEQYF. As DNA, the CDR3 is TGCGCCAGCAGCTTGGAGGCGGTCTCCTACGAGCAGTACTTC. The complete variable domain, with remaining parts taken from reference TRBV5-1 and TRBJ2-7, reads KAGVTQTPRYLIKTRGQQVTLSCSPISGHRSVSWYQQTPGQGLQFLFEYFSETQRNKGNFPGRFSGRQFSNSRSEMNVSTLELGDSALYLCASSLEAVSYEQYFGPGTRLTVT.

This clone was counted only a few times. The chain links TRBV4-3 to TRBJ1-2; D remains ambiguous. CDR1 is LGHNA, CDR2 YSLEER, per germline. The CDR3 runs to 15 residues. Trimming removed 0 bases at V and 3 bases at J, with 11 bases between. CDR3 in DNA: TGCGCCAGCAGCCAAGATGGGCCAGCTTACTATGGCTACACCTTC. Protein product: CASSQDGPAYYGYTF.

This sequence joins TRBV4-3 and TRBJ2-1, with D possibly being TRBD2 (6 bases). Per the germline V gene, CDR1 is LGHNA and CDR2 is YSLEER. Trimming shortened V by 0 bases and J by 3 bases, and 12 bases separated the two germline ends. There are 16 residues in the CDR3. In DNA, the CDR3 is TGCGCCAGCAGCCAAGATGGCGAGACTAGCTACAATGAGCAGTTCTTC. This translates into CASSQDGETSYNEQFF.

The chain has TRBV5-4 and TRBJ2-3, with 8 bases lining up with TRBD1. V lost 0 bases and J lost 1; bases outside the gene matches: 1. The CDR3 spans 15 residues. CDR1 and CDR2 (germline): SGHNT, YYREEE (reference sequence). CDR3 sequence (DNA): TGTGCCAGCAGCTTGGAGGGACAGGGCACAGATACGCAGTATTTT. Amino acids: CASSLEGQGTDTQYF.

The J gene is TRBJ1-2, the V gene TRBV28, with 8 bases aligning to TRBD1. V was pared by 6 bases and J by 2 bases, with 11 bases of the junction left unmatched. Germline lookup yields CDR1 MDHEN and CDR2 SYDVKM. The CDR3 runs to 16 residues. CDR3 sequence (DNA): TGTGCCAGCAGCGTCGGGGGGACAGGCCGAAACTATGGCTACACCTTC. Residues: CASSVGGTGRNYGYTF.

The chain couples TRBV15 to TRBJ2-7; 7 nucleotides align to TRBD2. V lost 6 bases to trimming and J lost 5 bases; unmatched junction nucleotides: 10. The germline gives CDR1 LNHNV, CDR2 YYDKDF (reference sequence). The CDR3 runs to 14 residues. CDR3 DNA: TGTGCCACCAGTAAGCGGGGTGGTCGAGACGAGCAGTACTTC. Its protein is CATSKRGGRDEQYF. The full variable domain, rest sourced from reference TRBV15 and TRBJ2-7, is DAMVIQNPRYQVTQFGKPVTLSCSQTLNHNVMYWYQQKSSQAPKLLFHYYDKDFNNEADTPDNFQSRRPNTSFCFLDIRSPGLGDTAMYLCATSKRGGRDEQYFGPGTRLTVT.

The chain combines TRBV13 with TRBJ2-5, with D hard to call. V was trimmed by 3 bases and J by 2 bases, leaving 10 bases between them. CDR3 length equals 14 residues. The germline V gene has CDR1 PRHDT and CDR2 FYEKMQ (reference sequence). CDR3 DNA sequence: TGTGCCAGCAGCTTTAGAGTTTCTCAAGAGACCCAGTACTTC. Amino acids: CASSFRVSQETQYF.

This clone has a handful of counts. The genes are TRBV4-3 and TRBJ1-3; D ambiguous. Germline CDR1 and CDR2: LGHNA and YSLEER. V lost 0 bases and J 0 bases, leaving 6 bases between the germline ends. The CDR3 has 15 residues. The CDR3 reads CASSQDSGSGNTIYF. In nucleotides, the CDR3 is TGCGCCAGCAGCCAAGATTCAGGCTCTGGAAACACCATATATTTT.

The chain's CDR3 is CASSLTTGLSYEQYF. CDR3 nucleotides: TGCGCCAGCAGCCTCACGACAGGCCTCTCCTACGAGCAGTACTTC. V gene TRBV4-1 combines with J gene TRBJ2-5; a possible D gene is TRBD1 (6 bases). The J call could be wrong; TRBJ2-7 is a better fit for the DNA end. Germline CDR1 MGHRA, CDR2 YSYEKL. The CDR3 runs 15 residues.

CDR3 bases: TGTGCCAGCAGCACGACTAGAAGGGCTTCCAATGAGCAGTTCTTC. Translating gives CASSTTRRASNEQFF. This chain joins TRBV7-2 and TRBJ2-1; a weak D match, TRBD2 (6 bases). Per germline, CDR1 SGHTA and CDR2 FQGNSA. This CDR3 is 15 amino acids long. V was clipped by 5 bases and J by 6 bases, with 17 bases between them.